One and the same sample provided the 23 T cell receptor beta chains below, sequenced in a study of cytomegalovirus exposure and HLA in healthy donors. Libraries were prepared by immunoSEQ multiplex PCR; TCRdb keeps only in-frame clonotypes and omits some of them. The repertoire consists of tens of thousands of clones, with 90% to 95% occurring once and the leading ten covering approximately 4%. Specimen: PBMCs. Receptors were obtained from a woman in her thirties in good health and CMV-seronegative.

This clone was seen a single time. This chain links TRBV30 with TRBJ2-7; TRBD1 matches 9 bases. Losses at the gene ends were 1 base for V and 0 bases for J; bases not matched to a gene: 4. The CDR3 consists of 15 residues. Germline values: CDR1 GTSNPN, CDR2 SVGIG (reference sequence). CDR3 region: CAWSAGTGSSYEQYF. CDR3 sequence (DNA): TGTGCCTGGAGTGCCGGGACAGGGTCCTCCTACGAGCAGTACTTC.

This clone was detected once. This sequence joins TRBV28 and TRBJ1-5; D gene unclear. Germline V gene sequence: CDR1 MDHEN, CDR2 SYDVKM. There are 16 residues in the CDR3. Trimming stripped 2 bases from V and 5 bases from J, with 16 bases between. The CDR3 region is CASSLARRAYDQPQHF. DNA of the CDR3: TGTGCCAGCAGTTTAGCGCGGCGAGCCTACGATCAGCCCCAGCATTTT.

The V gene is TRBV10-2, the J gene TRBJ1-1; possibly TRBD1 for D (5 bases). Germline CDR1 reads WSHSY; CDR2 reads SAAADI. V lost 5 bases and J lost 0, with 7 bases in between. This CDR3 region has 13 residues. The CDR3, as DNA: TGCGCCAGCAGTAGGGGTATGAACACTGAAGCTTTCTTT. It encodes CASSRGMNTEAFF.

The chain is built from TRBV4-3 and TRBJ2-2; TRBD2 might be the D (6 bases). V was trimmed by 3 bases and J by 7 bases, leaving 18 bases between them. CDR1 is LGHNA and CDR2 is YSLEER in the germline V gene. The CDR3 contains 16 residues. The CDR3 DNA is TGCGCCAGCAGCCATCGGCTCACTAGCCAGGTCGGGGAGCTGTTTTTT. Its translation: CASSHRLTSQVGELFF.

This chain connects TRBV15 to TRBJ1-5; D unresolved. V was cut by 3 bases and J by 0 bases, with 12 bases left in between. The germline gives CDR1 LNHNV, CDR2 YYDKDF (reference sequence). CDR3 length: 16 amino acids. The DNA of the CDR3 is TGTGCCACCAGCAGTCTAACCGTGAATAGCAATCAGCCCCAGCATTTT. This encodes CATSSLTVNSNQPQHF.

This clone is a singleton in its sample. V and J are TRBV5-4 and TRBJ2-5, with a possible D match to TRBD2 (5 bases). The CDR3 has 13 residues. The germline V and J ends were trimmed by 1 base and 4 bases, with 8 bases remaining between them. Germline V gene lookup returns CDR1 SGHNT and CDR2 YYREEE (reference sequence). In DNA, the CDR3 is TGTGCCAGCAGCTTGTTACGGGGAGAGACCCAGTACTTC. Amino acids: CASSLLRGETQYF. Complete variable domain (other parts from reference TRBV5-4 and TRBJ2-5): ETGVTQSPTHLIKTRGQQVTLRCSSQSGHNTVSWYQQALGQGPQFIFQYYREEENGRGNFPPRFSGLQFPNYSSELNVNALELDDSALYLCASSLLRGETQYFGPGTRLLVL.

The chain has TRBV30 and TRBJ1-2; D not certain. The CDR3 is made up of 11 amino acids. Germline V gives CDR1 GTSNPN, CDR2 SVGIG (reference sequence). V was pared by 2 bases and J by 8 bases, with 9 bases between. CDR3 protein: CAWSRLPGYTF. In nucleotides, the CDR3 is TGTGCCTGGAGTCGGTTGCCAGGCTACACCTTC.

The J gene is TRBJ1-1, the V gene TRBV7-9; D gene uncertain. Trimming cost V 10 bases and J 1 base, with 7 bases left between them. CDR1 and CDR2 from the germline V gene are SEHNR and FQNEAQ (reference sequence). The CDR3 has 11 residues. The CDR3 is CATSRNTEAFF. The CDR3 DNA reads as TGTGCCACCTCTAGGAACACTGAAGCTTTCTTT.

The chain combines TRBV19 with TRBJ2-1, with D perhaps TRBD2 (5 bases). The CDR3 length is 11 residues. Germline CDR1 and CDR2: LNHDA and SQIVND (reference sequence). V was trimmed by 6 bases and J by 12 bases, leaving 12 bases between them. The CDR3 loop reads CASSHGVVQFF. The CDR3 coding sequence is TGTGCCAGTAGCCACGGGGTCGTGCAGTTCTTC.

As DNA, the CDR3 is TGCGCCAGCAGCCCCGGGAGGACTAATGAAAAACTGTTTTTT. Translating it yields CASSPGRTNEKLFF. V and J are TRBV5-1 and TRBJ1-4; D unresolved. The V gene lost 4 bases and the J gene lost 2 bases, with 9 bases spanning the gap. The CDR3 runs 14 residues. CDR1 is SGHRS and CDR2 is YFSETQ in the germline V gene.

J is TRBJ1-1 and V is TRBV7-9, with a possible D match to TRBD1 (6 bases). The V end lost 3 bases, the J end lost 3 bases, and 11 bases lay between the germline ends. CDR3 length: 14 amino acids. Germline assignment: CDR1 SEHNR and CDR2 FQNEAQ (reference sequence). CDR3 sequence reads: CASSFIQGDTEAFF. DNA of the CDR3: TGTGCCAGCAGCTTTATACAGGGAGACACTGAAGCTTTCTTT.

This chain uses TRBV30 with TRBJ2-7; tentative D call: TRBD2 (5 bases). V was pared by 0 bases and J by 0 bases, with 6 bases between. Germline values: CDR1 GTSNPN, CDR2 SVGIG (reference sequence). This CDR3 has 13 residues. CDR3 nucleotides: TGTGCCTGGAGTGTCGCGGGCTCCTACGAGCAGTACTTC. This translates into CAWSVAGSYEQYF. The complete variable domain, with remaining parts taken from reference TRBV30 and TRBJ2-7, reads SQTIHQWPATLVQPVGSPLSLECTVEGTSNPNLYWYRQAAGRGLQLLFYSVGIGQISSEVPQNLSASRPQDRQFILSSKKLLLSDSGFYLCAWSVAGSYEQYFGPGTRLTVT.

This clone was recorded only once. The J gene is TRBJ2-5, the V gene TRBV4-2; TRBD2 matches at 9 bases. The germline gives CDR1 LGHNA, CDR2 YNFKEQ. After removal of 4 bases from V and 1 base from J, the junction contained 1 base not matched to a gene. The CDR3 length is 14 residues. DNA of the CDR3: TGTGCCAGCAGCCGAGCGGGGGGCCAAGAGACCCAGTACTTC. Its protein is CASSRAGGQETQYF.

This chain links TRBV29-1 with TRBJ2-3; 8 positions match TRBD1. Germline V gives CDR1 SQVTM, CDR2 ANQGSEA. V gave up 4 bases and J gave up 2 bases; unmatched junction bases: 5. The CDR3 consists of 14 residues. CDR3 sequence (DNA): TGCAGCGTTGGACAGGGGCCCACCACAGATACGCAGTATTTT. It translates to CSVGQGPTTDTQYF.

V and J are TRBV14 and TRBJ2-3, with 10 nucleotides matching TRBD1. The CDR3 runs 16 residues. Germline CDR1 and CDR2: SGHDN and FVKESK. V was clipped by 4 bases and J by 2 bases; unmatched bases: 6. CDR3 nucleotide sequence: TGTGCCAGCAGCCTAGGGACAGGGGCCTACACAGATACGCAGTATTTT. Protein product: CASSLGTGAYTDTQYF. Filled out from reference TRBV14 and TRBJ2-3, the complete variable domain reads EAGVTQFPSHSVIEKGQTVTLRCDPISGHDNLYWYRRVMGKEIKFLLHFVKESKQDESGMPNNRFLAERTGGTYSTLKVQPAELEDSGVYFCASSLGTGAYTDTQYFGPGTRLTVL.

This clone has only one observation. This rearrangement joins TRBV11-3 to TRBJ2-1; 11 bases are a match to TRBD2. Germline V gives CDR1 SGHNT, CDR2 YENEEA. This CDR3 has 18 residues. Trimming took 5 bases from V and 4 from J; bases not matched to a gene: 13. DNA of the CDR3: TGTGCCAGCAGCCCCGGGACTAGCGGACCAGCACAATACAATGAGCAGTTCTTC. Translated, it gives CASSPGTSGPAQYNEQFF.

This sequence joins TRBV7-3 and TRBJ2-7; possible D gene TRBD2, 6 bases. With 3 bases removed from V and 4 bases from J, the gap between germline ends came to 16 bases. The CDR3 covers 15 residues. CDR1 is SGHTA, CDR2 FQGTGA, per germline. The chain's CDR3 is CASSFSSTGGYEQYF. For the CDR3, the DNA is TGTGCCAGCAGCTTCTCTTCGACTGGGGGGTACGAGCAGTACTTC.

J is TRBJ1-6 and V is TRBV6-5; 8 nucleotides agree with TRBD1. The V segment lost 0 bases and the J segment 14 bases; nucleotides outside the gene matches: 12. The length of the CDR3 is 16 residues. From germline, CDR1 is MNHEY and CDR2 SVGAGI. The DNA for the CDR3 is TGTGCCAGCAGTTACTCCGGACAGGGACCGGCGGTGGCCCTCCACTTT. It yields the protein CASSYSGQGPAVALHF.

V is TRBV7-6 and J is TRBJ2-5; TRBD2 aligns across 9 bases. The CDR3 contains 16 residues. The germline V gene has CDR1 SGHVS and CDR2 FNYEAQ. With V trimmed by 0 bases and J by 0 bases, 2 bases remained unmatched. Written as DNA, the CDR3 is TGTGCCAGCAGCTTAGCGAGACTAGCGGACCAAGAGACCCAGTACTTC. Encoded protein: CASSLARLADQETQYF.

The count of this clone is one. This rearrangement joins TRBV5-6 to TRBJ2-4, with a weak D call TRBD2 (5 bases). Per the germline V gene, CDR1 is SGHDT and CDR2 is YYEEEE. Deletions cut 4 bases from V and 0 bases from J, with 14 bases between. The CDR3 is 16 amino acids. The DNA of the CDR3 is TGTGCCAGCAGCCTTCCTCGCGGGCTAGCCAAAAACATTCAGTACTTC. It yields the protein CASSLPRGLAKNIQYF.

The genes are TRBV7-6 and TRBJ2-1, with TRBD2 matching over 8 bases. The CDR3 totals 16 residues. Germline CDR1 is SGHVS and CDR2 is FNYEAQ. V trimming: 0 bases; J trimming: 5 bases; junction bases outside the gene matches: 6. This CDR3 reads CASSLAWASGHNEQFF. The CDR3 nucleotides read TGTGCCAGCAGCTTAGCGTGGGCTAGCGGGCACAATGAGCAGTTCTTC.

V gene TRBV7-9 combines with J gene TRBJ1-4; 8 bases map to TRBD1. After removal of 2 bases from V and 7 bases from J, the junction contained 6 bases not matched to a gene. CDR1 SEHNR and CDR2 FQNEAQ come from the germline V gene (reference sequence). CDR3 size: 15 residues. The CDR3 loop is CASSLPTGVGEKLFF. In DNA form, the CDR3 reads TGTGCCAGCAGCTTACCGACAGGGGTGGGTGAAAAACTGTTTTTT.

This rearrangement joins TRBV5-4 to TRBJ2-1; 7 bases agree with TRBD1. CDR1 and CDR2 (germline): SGHNT, YYREEE (reference sequence). This CDR3 comprises 16 residues. The trim removed 4 bases at V and 0 bases at J, leaving 7 bases unmatched. In nucleotides, the CDR3 is TGTGCCAGCAGCCCACGGACAGGTAGCTCCTACAATGAGCAGTTCTTC. Encoded protein: CASSPRTGSSYNEQFF.